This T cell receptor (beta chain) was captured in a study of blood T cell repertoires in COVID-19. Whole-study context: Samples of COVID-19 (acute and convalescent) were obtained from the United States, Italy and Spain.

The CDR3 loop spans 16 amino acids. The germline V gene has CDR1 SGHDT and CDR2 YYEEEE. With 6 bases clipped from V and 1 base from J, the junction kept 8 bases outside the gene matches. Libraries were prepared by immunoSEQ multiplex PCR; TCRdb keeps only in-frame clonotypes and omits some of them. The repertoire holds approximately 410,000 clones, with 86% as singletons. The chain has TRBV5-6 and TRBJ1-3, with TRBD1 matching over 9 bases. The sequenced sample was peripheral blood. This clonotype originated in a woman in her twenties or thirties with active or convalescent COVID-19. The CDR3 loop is CASTSDRGFSGNTIYF. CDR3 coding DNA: TGTGCCAGCACCTCTGACAGGGGGTTTTCTGGAAACACCATATATTTT.